This entry lists 7 T cell receptor beta chains sequenced from one sample in a study of cytomegalovirus exposure and HLA in healthy donors. Use of 60 Vbeta and 13 Jbeta primers characterized the PCR. Generated by immunoSEQ multiplex PCR, the TCRdb table keeps only in-frame clones and is missing some. The sample shows over 100,000 clones, 10% of them seen only once. The material sequenced was PBMCs. These receptors all come from a man in his forties in good health and CMV-seropositive.

This clone was seen a few times. V usage is TRBV25-1 and J usage is TRBJ1-3, with D possibly TRBD1 on 6 matching bases. Germline CDR1 and CDR2: MGHDK and SYGVNS. Trimming pared 3 bases from V and 0 bases from J, leaving 15 bases between. CDR3 length: 17 amino acids. The CDR3 DNA sequence: TGTGCCAGCAGTGATTCCGGGAGGGGGAACTCTGGAAACACCATATATTTT. Its translation: CASSDSGRGNSGNTIYF.

The gene calls are TRBV6-5 and TRBJ2-5; 7 positions match TRBD2. CDR3 length: 13 amino acids. V gave up 6 bases and J gave up 5 bases; unmatched junction bases: 6. CDR1 is MNHEY and CDR2 is SVGAGI in the germline V gene. This CDR3 reads CASRGGRWETQYF. Written as DNA, the CDR3 is TGTGCCAGCAGGGGGGGGAGGTGGGAGACCCAGTACTTC.

This clone occurred a few times. The V call is TRBV5-4, the J call TRBJ1-2; TRBD1 matches at 7 bases. The CDR3 has 13 amino acids. V trimming: 7 bases; J trimming: 8 bases; junction bases outside the gene matches: 11. CDR1 and CDR2 (germline): SGHNT, YYREEE (reference sequence). Written as DNA, the CDR3 is TGTGCCAGCGAGAGAGGGGGCGGTCGAGGCTACACCTTC. Translated, it gives CASERGGGRGYTF.

The CDR3 loop reads CASSHGQGGEKLFF. CDR3 coding DNA: TGTGCCAGCAGCCACGGACAGGGTGGTGAAAAACTGTTTTTT. The J gene is TRBJ1-4, the V gene TRBV16; 8 bases map to TRBD1. Germline CDR1 and CDR2: KGHSY and FQNENV. This CDR3 has 14 residues. V shed 3 bases and J 7 bases; nucleotides not matched to a gene: 4. Based on the CDR3 plus reference TRBV16 and TRBJ1-4, the full variable domain is GEEVAQTPKHLVRGEGQKAKLYCAPIKGHSYVFWYQQVLKNEFKFLISFQNENVFDETGMPKERFSAKCLPNSPCSLEIQATKLEDSAVYFCASSHGQGGEKLFFGSGTQLSVL.

This sequence joins TRBV7-9 and TRBJ1-5; 7 nucleotides agree with TRBD1. The germline V gene has CDR1 SEHNR and CDR2 FQNEAQ (reference sequence). This CDR3 spans 18 amino acids. J was trimmed by 0 bases and V by 6 bases; bases with no gene match: 14. Here the CDR3 reads CASSLQKGTANSNQPQHF. The CDR3 nucleotides read TGTGCCAGCAGTCTTCAAAAAGGGACAGCTAATAGCAATCAGCCCCAGCATTTT. The whole variable domain, filled in from reference TRBV7-9 and TRBJ1-5, reads DTGVSQNPRHKITKRGQNVTFRCDPISEHNRLYWYRQTLGQGPEFLTYFQNEAQLEKSRLLSDRFSAERPKGSFSTLEIQRTEQGDSAMYLCASSLQKGTANSNQPQHFGDGTRLSIL.

This clone showed up just a few times. The rearrangement joins TRBV7-2 to TRBJ2-1, with 9 bases that match TRBD2. Germline V lookup: CDR1 SGHTA, CDR2 FQGNSA. V was clipped by 4 bases and J by 7 bases; unmatched bases: 5. This CDR3 region has 14 residues. CDR3 DNA: TGTGCCAGCAGCTACGGACTAGCGACGAATGAGCAGTTCTTC. This encodes CASSYGLATNEQFF.

This clone was picked up a small number of times. V gene TRBV12-5 combines with J gene TRBJ2-5; no clear D gene. This CDR3 contains 18 residues. CDR1 is LGHNT and CDR2 is FRNRAP in the germline V gene. V dropped 0 bases and J dropped 5 bases, with 22 bases sitting between them. The CDR3 is CASGLVLGQAIQTETQYF. DNA for the CDR3: TGTGCTAGTGGTTTGGTACTGGGTCAGGCCATCCAAACGGAGACCCAGTACTTC.